This TCR beta chain derives from a study of CD8 T cells in ankylosing spondylitis. As for this clonotype: What it recognizes is unknown.

By quantitative 5'-RACE with molecular barcodes, the TCR beta libraries were made. TCRdb re-called the 5' RACE reads with MiXCR, one entry per CDR3 protein. This sample has hundreds of thousands of distinct CDR3 sequences; around 21% occur once, and the top ten carry 3.5% to 4.5%. The CDR3 is 11 residues long. With 2 bases clipped from V and 14 bases from J, the junction kept 4 bases outside the gene matches. The germline V gene has CDR1 GTSNPN and CDR2 SVGIG (reference sequence). Findings and caveats of the study: Disease-linked clones bore a CD8+ phenotype and were relatively rare in peripheral blood. Significantly higher representation of disease-linked clones was reported for matched ankylosing spondylitis synovial fluid. Existing reports had already noted some motif variants in reactive arthritis synovial fluid and blood.

Input material: blood, either unsorted or a sorted T cell fraction (not recorded which). The chain carries TRBV30 and TRBJ2-4, with 9 nucleotides matching TRBD1. This receptor was taken from a female donor with ankylosing spondylitis or in good health (not recorded which). The CDR3 reads CAWSNRDREYF. The CDR3 DNA reads TGTGCCTGGAGTAACCGGGACAGGGAGTACTTC.